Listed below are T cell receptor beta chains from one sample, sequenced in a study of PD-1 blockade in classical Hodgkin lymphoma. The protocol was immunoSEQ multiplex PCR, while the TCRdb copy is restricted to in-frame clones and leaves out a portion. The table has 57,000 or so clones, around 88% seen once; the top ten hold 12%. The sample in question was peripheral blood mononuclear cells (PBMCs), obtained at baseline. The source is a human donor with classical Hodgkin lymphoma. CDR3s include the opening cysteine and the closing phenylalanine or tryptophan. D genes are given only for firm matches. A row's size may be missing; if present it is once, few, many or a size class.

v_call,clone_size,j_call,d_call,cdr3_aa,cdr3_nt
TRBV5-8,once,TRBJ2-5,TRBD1,CASSPRDRGNQETQYF,TGTGCCAGCAGCCCCAGGGACAGGGGTAACCAAGAGACCCAGTACTTC
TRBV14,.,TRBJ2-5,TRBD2,CASSFGLAGLQETQYF,TGTGCTAGCAGCTTCGGACTAGCGGGGCTCCAAGAGACCCAGTACTTC
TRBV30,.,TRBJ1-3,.,CAWKRGAGNTIYF,TGTGCCTGGAAGCGGGGGGCTGGAAACACCATATATTTT
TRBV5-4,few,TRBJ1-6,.,CASSPYRDGNSPLHF,TGTGCCAGCAGCCCGTACAGGGACGGTAATTCACCCCTCCACTTT
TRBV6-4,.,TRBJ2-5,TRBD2,CASSPLAGSQETQYF,TGTGCCAGCAGTCCACTAGCGGGGTCCCAAGAGACCCAGTACTTC
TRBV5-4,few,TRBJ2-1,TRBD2,CASSLSGLAGSNEQFF,TGTGCCAGCAGCTTATCAGGACTAGCGGGCTCTAATGAGCAGTTCTTC
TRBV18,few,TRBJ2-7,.,CASSPIQGGNEQYF,TGTGCCAGCTCACCTATCCAGGGTGGAAACGAGCAGTACTTC
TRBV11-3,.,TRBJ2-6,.,CASSQGWSGANVLTF,TGTGCCAGCAGCCAAGGTTGGAGCGGGGCCAACGTCCTGACTTTC
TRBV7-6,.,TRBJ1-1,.,CASSRTAMNTEAFF,TGTGCCAGCAGCCGGACAGCGATGAACACTGAAGCTTTCTTT
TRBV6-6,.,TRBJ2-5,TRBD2,CASSALLAGGGETQYF,TGTGCCAGCAGTGCACTCCTAGCGGGGGGGGGAGAGACCCAGTACTTC